A single sample is the source of the 22 T cell receptor beta chains below, sequenced in a study of shared clonotypes between healthy human individuals. Sequenced by immunoSEQ multiplex PCR; TCRdb stores in-frame clones only, minus some. The sample lists nearly 2 million clones; roughly 95% were seen once. Naive CD8 cells, CD45RO-negative and positively selected for CCR7, excluded terminally differentiated effector memory CD45RA+ cells. Sequencing input: naive CD8+ T cells sorted from blood. These receptors all come from a man aged 18 to 29 in good health.

This chain uses TRBV4-1 with TRBJ1-3; no clear D gene. There are 15 residues in the CDR3. The V end was cut by 2 bases, the J end by 0 bases, with 8 bases between. CDR1 is MGHRA and CDR2 is YSYEKL in the germline V gene. CDR3: CASSQSQVSGNTIYF. Here the CDR3 DNA reads TGCGCCAGCAGCCAAAGCCAGGTCTCTGGAAACACCATATATTTT.

In DNA, the CDR3 is TGTGCCAGCAGCTTAGGGCCTCGGACTAGCGGGTATGAGCAGTTCTTC. Encoded protein: CASSLGPRTSGYEQFF. This sequence joins TRBV11-2 and TRBJ2-1; 11 bases fit TRBD2. The CDR3 contains 16 residues. J lost 8 bases, V lost 1 base, and 7 bases had no gene match. In germline, CDR1 is SGHAT, CDR2 FQNNGV.

Regarding this clone: At the DNA level, this CDR3 is encoded by other sequences in the same sample as well. Written as DNA, the CDR3 is TGTGCCAGCAGCTTAGACGCTGAAGAGACCCAGTACTTC. Its protein is CASSLDAEETQYF. The rearrangement uses TRBV7-2 and TRBJ2-5, with D unresolved. This CDR3 contains 13 residues. Trimming shortened V by 1 base and J by 3 bases, and 6 bases separated the two germline ends. Per germline, CDR1 SGHTA and CDR2 FQGNSA.

This sequence joins TRBV19 and TRBJ1-1; possible D gene TRBD1, 6 bases. Trimming took off 11 bases at V and 4 bases at J, with 14 bases between the two ends. The CDR3 spans 12 residues. Germline V gives CDR1 LNHDA, CDR2 SQIVND (reference sequence). The CDR3, as DNA: TGTGCCTGCACAGGGTTTGGCACTGAAGCTTTCTTT. Its translation is CACTGFGTEAFF.

The chain couples TRBV7-6 to TRBJ2-2, with 7 bases fitting TRBD2. The CDR3 totals 15 residues. Germline-derived CDR1 and CDR2 are SGHVS and FNYEAQ. V lost 6 bases, J lost 5 bases, and 9 bases stayed unmatched. CDR3 nucleotide sequence: TGTGCCAGCAGGTTGGGAGGGGAAGGGACCGGGGAGCTGTTTTTT. Protein: CASRLGGEGTGELFF.

The count of this clone is one. This chain connects TRBV6-5 to TRBJ2-5, with D possibly matching TRBD1 (6 bases). V was pared by 5 bases and J by 2 bases, with 12 bases between. The CDR3 sequence is 14 residues long. The germline CDR1 and CDR2 sequences are MNHEY and SVGAGI. CDR3 DNA sequence: TGTGCCAGCAGTGACCGGACAGAGCAAGAGACCCAGTACTTC. This translates into CASSDRTEQETQYF.

The chain is built from TRBV7-2 and TRBJ2-7, with 9 bases that match TRBD2. V trimming: 5 bases; J trimming: 4 bases; junction bases outside the gene matches: 9. This CDR3 has 15 residues. The germline CDR1 and CDR2 sequences are SGHTA and FQGNSA. The CDR3 sequence: CASSPPAGGQYEQYF. CDR3 DNA: TGTGCCAGCAGCCCGCCAGCGGGAGGTCAGTACGAGCAGTACTTC.

This chain joins TRBV11-1 and TRBJ1-1; D ambiguous. The germline V gene encodes CDR1 SGHAT and CDR2 FQDESV (reference sequence). The V gene lost 5 bases and the J gene lost 1 base, with 8 bases spanning the gap. This CDR3 contains 13 residues. CDR3 nucleotides: TGTGCCAGCAGCCGTTGGGGGAACACTGAAGCTTTCTTT. It specifies CASSRWGNTEAFF.

This rearrangement joins TRBV5-1 to TRBJ2-1, with D tentatively TRBD2 (6 bases). V was trimmed by 3 bases and J by 9 bases, leaving 13 bases between them. The germline gives CDR1 SGHRS, CDR2 YFSETQ. The CDR3 is 13 amino acids. The CDR3: CASSWTPEGEQFF. CDR3 DNA: TGCGCCAGCAGCTGGACCCCGGAGGGTGAGCAGTTCTTC.

The chain carries TRBV30 and TRBJ1-1, with D possibly matching TRBD1 (5 bases). Germline assignment: CDR1 GTSNPN and CDR2 SVGIG (reference sequence). The CDR3 covers 14 residues. V dropped 4 bases and J dropped 7 bases, with 19 bases sitting between them. CDR3 sequence reads: CAWKRGPLEGEAFF. The CDR3 DNA reads as TGTGCCTGGAAGAGGGGACCTCTTGAGGGTGAAGCTTTCTTT.

The chain employs TRBV6-5 and TRBJ1-1; D is unresolved. CDR3 length: 14 residues. Germline lookup yields CDR1 MNHEY and CDR2 SVGAGI. Trimming stripped 2 bases from V and 3 bases from J, with 10 bases between. The CDR3 DNA is TGTGCCAGCAGTTACGGCACCTCCGACACTGAAGCTTTCTTT. Its translation is CASSYGTSDTEAFF.

As to this clone: Within the sample, other DNA sequences also encode this same CDR3. The chain uses TRBV6-5 and TRBJ2-7, with 7 bases that match TRBD2. The V gene end was trimmed by 0 bases and the J gene end by 2 bases; junction bases not matched to a gene: 7. Germline loops: CDR1 MNHEY, CDR2 SVGAGI. This CDR3 is 16 amino acids long. The CDR3 nucleotides read TGTGCCAGCAGTTACTCCAGCGGGGAGGCCACCTACGAGCAGTACTTC. Translation: CASSYSSGEATYEQYF.

The rearrangement uses TRBV5-6 and TRBJ2-5, with 11 bases identical to TRBD2. The CDR3 extends over 15 amino acids. CDR1 SGHDT and CDR2 YYEEEE come from the germline V gene. Trimming removed 3 bases from V and 1 base from J; junction bases left unmatched: 2. CDR3 protein: CASSSGLAVQETQYF. The CDR3 nucleotides are TGTGCCAGCAGCTCGGGACTAGCGGTCCAAGAGACCCAGTACTTC.

The chain couples TRBV6-1 to TRBJ2-1; a possible D gene is TRBD1 (5 bases). Looked up from germline, CDR1 is MNHNS and CDR2 is SASEGT. The V gene lost 3 bases and the J gene lost 0 bases, with 15 bases spanning the gap. CDR3 length: 17 residues. CDR3 protein: CASSELGVESSYNEQFF. The CDR3 nucleotides are TGTGCCAGCAGTGAGCTAGGGGTTGAGAGCTCCTACAATGAGCAGTTCTTC.

This rearrangement joins TRBV29-1 to TRBJ2-7; 9 bases are a match to TRBD2. After removal of 4 bases from V and 0 bases from J, the junction contained 7 bases not matched to a gene. This CDR3 contains 15 residues. Germline loops: CDR1 SQVTM, CDR2 ANQGSEA. In DNA form, the CDR3 reads TGCAGCGTTGCAGCGGGAGGAGACGGCTCCTACGAGCAGTACTTC. Translated: CSVAAGGDGSYEQYF.

This chain links TRBV6-1 with TRBJ2-5; no clear D gene. The CDR3 sequence is 15 residues long. V was clipped by 2 bases and J by 2 bases, with 12 bases between them. Looked up from germline, CDR1 is MNHNS and CDR2 is SASEGT. CDR3 protein: CASSEIPAEQETQYF. Here the CDR3 DNA reads TGTGCCAGCAGTGAAATCCCCGCGGAACAAGAGACCCAGTACTTC.

This chain connects TRBV6-6 to TRBJ2-7, with D unresolved. This CDR3 has 14 residues. The V end was cut by 0 bases, the J end by 4 bases, with 10 bases between. Germline V gene sequence: CDR1 MNHNY, CDR2 SVGAGI (reference sequence). The CDR3 is CASSYSALGYEQYF. The DNA of the CDR3 is TGTGCCAGCAGTTACTCGGCTCTTGGTTACGAGCAGTACTTC.

J is TRBJ2-1 and V is TRBV4-1; no firm D call. Trimming removed 6 bases from V and 4 bases from J, with 16 bases in between. The V gene's germline CDR1 is MGHRA and CDR2 YSYEKL. The CDR3 runs 15 residues. CDR3 loop: CASRSNHPSYNEQFF. CDR3 bases: TGCGCCAGCAGGTCCAACCACCCTTCGTACAATGAGCAGTTCTTC.

The chain couples TRBV19 to TRBJ2-1, with 8 bases fitting TRBD2. V gave up 3 bases and J gave up 4 bases; unmatched junction bases: 14. The V gene's germline CDR1 is LNHDA and CDR2 SQIVND (reference sequence). The CDR3 runs 18 residues. This CDR3 is CASSMGGGHALVYNEQFF. As DNA, the CDR3 is TGTGCCAGTAGTATGGGCGGGGGGCACGCATTAGTTTACAATGAGCAGTTCTTC. Variable domain in full (rest from reference TRBV19 and TRBJ2-1): DGGITQSPKYLFRKEGQNVTLSCEQNLNHDAMYWYRQDPGQGLRLIYYSQIVNDFQKGDIAEGYSVSREKKESFPLTVTSAQKNPTAFYLCASSMGGGHALVYNEQFFGPGTRLTVL.

The chain carries TRBV10-2 and TRBJ1-2; no definite D call. The CDR3 has 13 amino acids. Deletions cut 0 bases from V and 8 bases from J, with 10 bases between. Germline V lookup: CDR1 WSHSY, CDR2 SAAADI. The CDR3 bases are TGCGCCAGCAGTGAGTCTATCCGAGGGGGCTACACCTTC. Translation: CASSESIRGGYTF.

V and J are TRBV5-4 and TRBJ1-2; TRBD1 matches at 9 bases. This CDR3 is built from 13 residues. Germline CDR1 is SGHNT and CDR2 is YYREEE (reference sequence). V trimming: 3 bases; J trimming: 8 bases; junction bases outside the gene matches: 5. The CDR3 DNA is TGTGCCAGCAGCTATACAGGGGGCGAAGGCTACACCTTC. Amino acids: CASSYTGGEGYTF.

This sequence joins TRBV9 and TRBJ2-7; D is possibly TRBD2 (5 bases). Germline CDR1 is SGDLS and CDR2 is YYNGEE. CDR3 length: 14 amino acids. V was shortened by 5 bases and J by 4 bases, with 16 bases between the two germline ends. DNA for the CDR3: TGTGCCAGCAGTGAGGGTGGCAGCCCGTACGAGCAGTACTTC. This codes for CASSEGGSPYEQYF. Together with reference TRBV9 and TRBJ2-7, the CDR3 gives the full variable domain: DSGVTQTPKHLITATGQRVTLRCSPRSGDLSVYWYQQSLDQGLQFLIQYYNGEERAKGNILERFSAQQFPDLHSELNLSSLELGDSALYFCASSEGGSPYEQYFGPGTRLTVT.